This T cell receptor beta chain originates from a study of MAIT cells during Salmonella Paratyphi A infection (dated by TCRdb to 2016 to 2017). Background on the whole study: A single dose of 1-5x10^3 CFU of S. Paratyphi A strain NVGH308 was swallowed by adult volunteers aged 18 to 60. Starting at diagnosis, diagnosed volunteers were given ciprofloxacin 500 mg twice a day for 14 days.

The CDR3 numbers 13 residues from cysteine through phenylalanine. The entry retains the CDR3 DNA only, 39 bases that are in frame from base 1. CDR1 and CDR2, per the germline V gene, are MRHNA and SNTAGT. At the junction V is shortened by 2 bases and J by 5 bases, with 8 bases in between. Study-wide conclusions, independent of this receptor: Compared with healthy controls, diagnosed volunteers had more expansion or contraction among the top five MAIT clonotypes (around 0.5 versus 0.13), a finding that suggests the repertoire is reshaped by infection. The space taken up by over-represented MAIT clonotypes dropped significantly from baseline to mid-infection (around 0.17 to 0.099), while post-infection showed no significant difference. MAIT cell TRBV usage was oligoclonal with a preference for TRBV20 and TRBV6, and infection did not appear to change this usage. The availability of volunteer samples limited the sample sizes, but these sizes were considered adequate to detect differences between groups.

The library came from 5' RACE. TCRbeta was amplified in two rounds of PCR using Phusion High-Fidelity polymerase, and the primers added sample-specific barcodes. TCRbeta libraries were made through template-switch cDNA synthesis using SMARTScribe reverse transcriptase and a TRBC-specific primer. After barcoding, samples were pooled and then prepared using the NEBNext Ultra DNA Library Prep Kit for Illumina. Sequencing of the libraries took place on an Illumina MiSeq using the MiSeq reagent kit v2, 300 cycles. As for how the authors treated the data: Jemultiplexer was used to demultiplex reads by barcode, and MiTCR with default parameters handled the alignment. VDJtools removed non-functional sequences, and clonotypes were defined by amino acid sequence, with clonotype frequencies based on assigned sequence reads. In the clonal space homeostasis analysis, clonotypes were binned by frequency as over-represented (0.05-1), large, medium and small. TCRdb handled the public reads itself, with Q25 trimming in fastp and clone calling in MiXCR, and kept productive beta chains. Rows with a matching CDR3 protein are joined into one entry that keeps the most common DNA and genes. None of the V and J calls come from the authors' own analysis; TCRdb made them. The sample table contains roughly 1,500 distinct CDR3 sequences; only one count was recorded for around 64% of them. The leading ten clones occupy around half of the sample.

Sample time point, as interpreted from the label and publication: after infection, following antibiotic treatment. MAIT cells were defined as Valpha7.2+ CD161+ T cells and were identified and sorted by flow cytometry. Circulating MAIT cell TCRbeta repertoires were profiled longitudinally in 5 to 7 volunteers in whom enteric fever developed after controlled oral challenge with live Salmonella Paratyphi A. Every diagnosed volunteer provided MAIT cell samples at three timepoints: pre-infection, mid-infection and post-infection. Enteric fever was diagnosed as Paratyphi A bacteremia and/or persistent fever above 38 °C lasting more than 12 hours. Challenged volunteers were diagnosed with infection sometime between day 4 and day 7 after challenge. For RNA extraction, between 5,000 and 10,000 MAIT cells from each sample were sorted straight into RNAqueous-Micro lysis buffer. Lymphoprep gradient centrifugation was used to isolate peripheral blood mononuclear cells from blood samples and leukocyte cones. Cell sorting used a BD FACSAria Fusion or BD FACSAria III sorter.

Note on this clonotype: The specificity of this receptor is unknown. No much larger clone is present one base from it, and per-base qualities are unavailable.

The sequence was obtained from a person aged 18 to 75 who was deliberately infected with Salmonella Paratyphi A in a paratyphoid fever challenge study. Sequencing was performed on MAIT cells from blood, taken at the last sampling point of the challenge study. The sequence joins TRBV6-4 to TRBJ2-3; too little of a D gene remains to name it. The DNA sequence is TGTGCCAGCAGTGACAGGGCGGAAGATACGCAGTATTTT. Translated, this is CASSDRAEDTQYF.